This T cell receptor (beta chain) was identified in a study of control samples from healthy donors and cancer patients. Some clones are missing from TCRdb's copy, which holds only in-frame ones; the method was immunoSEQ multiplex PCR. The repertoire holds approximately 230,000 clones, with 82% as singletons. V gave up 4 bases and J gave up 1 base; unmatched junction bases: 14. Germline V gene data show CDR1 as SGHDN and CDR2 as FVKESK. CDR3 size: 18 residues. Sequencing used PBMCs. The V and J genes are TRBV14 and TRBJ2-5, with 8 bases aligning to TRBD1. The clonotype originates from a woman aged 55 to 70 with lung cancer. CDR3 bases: TGTGCCAGCAGCCGAGGGCCCGGACAGGGCGTAATCCAAGAGACCCAGTACTTC. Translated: CASSRGPGQGVIQETQYF.